This TCR beta chain originates from a study of identical twins. This clonotype was detected only a few times. Its antigen is currently unknown. Germline lookup yields CDR1 MNHEY and CDR2 SVGAGI. V gave up 7 bases and J gave up 3 bases, with 19 bases separating them. The CDR3 sequence is 15 residues long. General study findings and limits: Cross-sectional statistics, not tracking of the same donors, supported the conclusions. Excess sharing between twins was weaker in beta out-of-frame sequences. For cord blood, abundant beta clonotypes had fewer insertions, unlike memory repertoires, which showed none. Compared with unrelated sharing, twin-shared out-of-frame alpha sequences had more low-probability sequences.

One entry per CDR3 protein results from TCRdb running MiXCR on the 5' RACE reads. Of 100,000 to 110,000 distinct CDR3 sequences in the sample, around 5.5% were seen once. The chain carries TRBV6-5 and TRBJ2-7; the D is unclear. This TCR derives from a woman between 50 and 59 years old in good health. Input material: memory T cells sorted from blood. The CDR3 here is CASTPRVETFYEQYF. The DNA for the CDR3 is TGTGCCAGCACCCCACGAGTAGAGACATTCTACGAGCAGTACTTC.